This T cell receptor beta chain is from a study of blood T cell repertoires in COVID-19. Turning to the study itself: Specimens from acute and convalescent COVID-19 originated in the United States, Italy and Spain.

Produced via immunoSEQ multiplex PCR; TCRdb's table is partial and in-frame only. Of more than 95,000 clones listed, around 76% are singletons. V was cut by 4 bases and J by 6 bases, with 13 bases left in between. Germline loops: CDR1 SGHNT, CDR2 YYREEE (reference sequence). The CDR3 sequence is 14 residues long. The receptor was derived from a woman in her 70s with acute or convalescent COVID-19. The rearrangement joins TRBV5-4 to TRBJ2-2, with D perhaps TRBD1 (6 bases). Sequencing was performed on peripheral blood. CDR3 bases: TGTGCCAGCAGCCGTAGGACAGATCCCGGGGAGCTGTTTTTT. This gives the protein CASSRRTDPGELFF.